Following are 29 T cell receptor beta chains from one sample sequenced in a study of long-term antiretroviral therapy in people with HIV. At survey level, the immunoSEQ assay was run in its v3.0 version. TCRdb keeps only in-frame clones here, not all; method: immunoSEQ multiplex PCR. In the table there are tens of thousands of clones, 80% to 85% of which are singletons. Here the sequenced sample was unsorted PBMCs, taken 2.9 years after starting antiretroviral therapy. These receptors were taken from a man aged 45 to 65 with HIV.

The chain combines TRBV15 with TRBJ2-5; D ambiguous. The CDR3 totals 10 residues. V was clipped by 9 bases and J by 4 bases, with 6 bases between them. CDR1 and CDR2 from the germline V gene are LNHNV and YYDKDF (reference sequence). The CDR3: CATGRETQYF. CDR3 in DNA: TGTGCCACTGGCCGAGAGACCCAGTACTTC. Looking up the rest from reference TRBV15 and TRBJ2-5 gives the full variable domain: DAMVIQNPRYQVTQFGKPVTLSCSQTLNHNVMYWYQQKSSQAPKLLFHYYDKDFNNEADTPDNFQSRRPNTSFCFLDIRSPGLGDTAMYLCATGRETQYFGPGTRLLVL.

Written as DNA, the CDR3 is TGTGCCAGCAGCTCTCTAGCAGGGGTGGACACCGGGGAGCTGTTTTTT. It encodes CASSSLAGVDTGELFF. The chain links TRBV7-6 to TRBJ2-2, with D possibly matching TRBD1 (6 bases). V was shortened by 4 bases and J by 3 bases, with 15 bases between the two germline ends. Germline CDR1 SGHVS, CDR2 FNYEAQ. The CDR3 has 16 amino acids.

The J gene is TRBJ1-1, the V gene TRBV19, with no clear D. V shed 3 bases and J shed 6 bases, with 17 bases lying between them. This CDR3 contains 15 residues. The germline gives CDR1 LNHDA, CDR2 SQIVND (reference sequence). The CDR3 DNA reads TGTGCCAGTAGTATGACGGCGACCGGGGATCCTGAAGCTTTCTTT. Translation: CASSMTATGDPEAFF.

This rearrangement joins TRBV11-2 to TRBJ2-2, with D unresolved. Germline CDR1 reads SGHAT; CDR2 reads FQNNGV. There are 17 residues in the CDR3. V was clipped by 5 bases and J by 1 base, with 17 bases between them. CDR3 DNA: TGTGCCAGCAGCGGACGCCGGAACACTTTGAACACCGGGGAGCTGTTTTTT. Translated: CASSGRRNTLNTGELFF.

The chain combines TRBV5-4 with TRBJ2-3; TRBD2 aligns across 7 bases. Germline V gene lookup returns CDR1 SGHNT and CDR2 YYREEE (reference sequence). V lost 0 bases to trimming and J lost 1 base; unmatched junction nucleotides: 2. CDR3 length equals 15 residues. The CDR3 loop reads CASSLGGGGTDTQYF. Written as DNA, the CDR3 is TGTGCCAGCAGCTTGGGGGGGGGAGGCACAGATACGCAGTATTTT. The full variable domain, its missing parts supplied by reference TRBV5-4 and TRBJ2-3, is ETGVTQSPTHLIKTRGQQVTLRCSSQSGHNTVSWYQQALGQGPQFIFQYYREEENGRGNFPPRFSGLQFPNYSSELNVNALELDDSALYLCASSLGGGGTDTQYFGPGTRLTVL.

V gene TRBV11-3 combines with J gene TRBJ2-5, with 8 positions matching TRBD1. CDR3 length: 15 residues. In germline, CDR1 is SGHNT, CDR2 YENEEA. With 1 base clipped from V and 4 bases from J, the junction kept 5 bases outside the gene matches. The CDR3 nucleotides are TGTGCCAGCAGCTTAGGGCAGGGGGCAAGAGAGACCCAGTACTTC. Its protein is CASSLGQGARETQYF.

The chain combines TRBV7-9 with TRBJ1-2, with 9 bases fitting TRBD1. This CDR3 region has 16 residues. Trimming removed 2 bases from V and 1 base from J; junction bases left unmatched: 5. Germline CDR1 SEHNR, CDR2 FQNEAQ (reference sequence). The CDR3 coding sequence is TGTGCCAGCAGCTTATCGGGGACAGGGCTTAACTATGGCTACACCTTC. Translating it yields CASSLSGTGLNYGYTF.

The CDR3 region is CASSDGPGDTGELFF. As DNA, the CDR3 is TGTGCCAGCAGCGATGGACCCGGCGACACCGGGGAGCTGTTTTTT. The rearrangement joins TRBV5-4 to TRBJ2-2; D is ambiguous. The V gene lost 4 bases and the J gene lost 3 bases, with 13 bases spanning the gap. Germline V gives CDR1 SGHNT, CDR2 YYREEE (reference sequence). This CDR3 is 15 amino acids long.

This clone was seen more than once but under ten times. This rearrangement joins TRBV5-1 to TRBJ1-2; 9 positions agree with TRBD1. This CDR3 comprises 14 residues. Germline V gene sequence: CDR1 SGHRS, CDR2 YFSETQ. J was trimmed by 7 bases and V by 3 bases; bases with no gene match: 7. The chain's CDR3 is CASSSSGTGLGYTF. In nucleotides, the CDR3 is TGCGCCAGCAGCTCTTCCGGGACAGGGCTTGGCTACACCTTC.

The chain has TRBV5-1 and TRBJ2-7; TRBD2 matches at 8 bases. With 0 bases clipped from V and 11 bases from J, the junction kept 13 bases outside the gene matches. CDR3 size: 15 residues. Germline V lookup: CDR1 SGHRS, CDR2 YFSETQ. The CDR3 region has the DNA TGCGCCAGCAGCTTGGATATGGAGGCAGCCGGGGGGGAGTACTTC. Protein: CASSLDMEAAGGEYF.

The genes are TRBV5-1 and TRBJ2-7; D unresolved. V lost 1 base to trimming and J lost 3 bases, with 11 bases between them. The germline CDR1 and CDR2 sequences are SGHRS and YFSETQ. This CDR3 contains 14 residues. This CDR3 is CASSLPTSDYEQYF. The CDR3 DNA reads TGCGCCAGCAGCTTGCCGACGTCAGACTACGAGCAGTACTTC. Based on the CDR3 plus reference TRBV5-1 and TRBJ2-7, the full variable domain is KAGVTQTPRYLIKTRGQQVTLSCSPISGHRSVSWYQQTPGQGLQFLFEYFSETQRNKGNFPGRFSGRQFSNSRSEMNVSTLELGDSALYLCASSLPTSDYEQYFGPGTRLTVT.

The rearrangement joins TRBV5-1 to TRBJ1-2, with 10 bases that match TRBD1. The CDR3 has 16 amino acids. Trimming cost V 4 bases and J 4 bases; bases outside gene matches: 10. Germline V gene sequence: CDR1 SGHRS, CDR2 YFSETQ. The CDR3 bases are TGCGCCAGCAGCCCCCCGGGACAGGGGACGACCTATGGCTACACCTTC. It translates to CASSPPGQGTTYGYTF.

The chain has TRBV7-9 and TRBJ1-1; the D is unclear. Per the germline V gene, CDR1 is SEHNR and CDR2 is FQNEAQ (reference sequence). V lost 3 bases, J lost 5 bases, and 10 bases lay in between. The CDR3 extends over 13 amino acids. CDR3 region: CASSFGGQTEAFF. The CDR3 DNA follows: TGTGCCAGCAGCTTCGGAGGGCAGACTGAAGCTTTCTTT.

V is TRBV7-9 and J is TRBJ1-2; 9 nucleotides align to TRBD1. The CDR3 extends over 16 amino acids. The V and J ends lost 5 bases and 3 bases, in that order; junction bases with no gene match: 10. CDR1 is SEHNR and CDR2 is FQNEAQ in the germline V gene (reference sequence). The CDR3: CASSPGQGIGHYGYTF. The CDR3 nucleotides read TGTGCCAGCAGCCCCGGACAGGGGATTGGCCACTATGGCTACACCTTC.

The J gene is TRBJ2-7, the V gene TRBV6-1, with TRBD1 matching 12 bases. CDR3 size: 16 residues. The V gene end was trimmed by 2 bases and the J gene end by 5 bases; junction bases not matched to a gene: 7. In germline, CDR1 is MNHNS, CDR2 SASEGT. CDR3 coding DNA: TGTGCCAGCAGTGAACGGGACAGGGGGCTGCGGCACGAGCAGTACTTC. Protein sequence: CASSERDRGLRHEQYF.

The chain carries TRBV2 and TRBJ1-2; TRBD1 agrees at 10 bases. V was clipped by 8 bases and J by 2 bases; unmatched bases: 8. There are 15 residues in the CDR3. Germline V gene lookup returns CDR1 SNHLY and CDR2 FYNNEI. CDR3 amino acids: CASLQGTGENYGYTF. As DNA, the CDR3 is TGTGCCAGCTTGCAAGGGACAGGGGAGAACTATGGCTACACCTTC.

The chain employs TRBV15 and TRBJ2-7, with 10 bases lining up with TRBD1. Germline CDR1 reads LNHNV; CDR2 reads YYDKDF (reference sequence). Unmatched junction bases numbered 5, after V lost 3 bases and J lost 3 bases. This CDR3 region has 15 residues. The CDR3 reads CATSSGQGGGYEQYF. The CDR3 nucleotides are TGTGCCACCAGCAGTGGACAGGGGGGTGGCTACGAGCAGTACTTC.

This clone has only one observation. CDR3 in amino acids: CASSLLGTVMNTEAFF. The CDR3 DNA reads as TGTGCCAGCAGCTTATTGGGGACAGTTATGAACACTGAAGCTTTCTTT. The rearrangement links TRBV11-2 to TRBJ1-1; 7 bases are a match to TRBD1. Germline-derived CDR1 and CDR2 are SGHAT and FQNNGV. The CDR3 totals 16 residues. J gave up 0 bases and V 2 bases, and 6 bases lay outside the gene matches.

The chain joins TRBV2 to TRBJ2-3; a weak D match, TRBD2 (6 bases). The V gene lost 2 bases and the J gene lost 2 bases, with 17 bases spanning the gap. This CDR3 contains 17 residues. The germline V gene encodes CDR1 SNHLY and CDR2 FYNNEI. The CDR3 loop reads CASSELNLASVTDTQYF. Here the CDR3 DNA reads TGTGCCAGCAGTGAACTTAATCTAGCGTCAGTCACAGATACGCAGTATTTT.

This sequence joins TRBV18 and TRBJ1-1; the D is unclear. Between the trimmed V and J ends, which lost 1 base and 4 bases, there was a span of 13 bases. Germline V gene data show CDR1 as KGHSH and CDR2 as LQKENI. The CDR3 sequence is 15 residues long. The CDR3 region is CASSPLPGSRTEAFF. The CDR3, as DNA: TGTGCCAGCTCACCACTACCTGGATCTCGCACTGAAGCTTTCTTT.

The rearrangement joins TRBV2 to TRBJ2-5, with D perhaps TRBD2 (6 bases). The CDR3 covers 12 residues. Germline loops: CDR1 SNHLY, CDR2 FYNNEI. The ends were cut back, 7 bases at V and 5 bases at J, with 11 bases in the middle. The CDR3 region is CASNGGLETQYF. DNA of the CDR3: TGTGCCAGCAACGGGGGATTGGAGACCCAGTACTTC.

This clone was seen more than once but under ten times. CDR3 sequence reads: CASSLVLVEQYF. In DNA form, the CDR3 reads TGTGCCAGCAGCTTAGTTCTAGTCGAGCAGTACTTC. The chain uses TRBV7-9 and TRBJ2-7; no reliable D call. The CDR3 is 12 amino acids. V lost 1 base and J lost 6, with 7 bases in between. Germline CDR1 reads SEHNR; CDR2 reads FQNEAQ (reference sequence).

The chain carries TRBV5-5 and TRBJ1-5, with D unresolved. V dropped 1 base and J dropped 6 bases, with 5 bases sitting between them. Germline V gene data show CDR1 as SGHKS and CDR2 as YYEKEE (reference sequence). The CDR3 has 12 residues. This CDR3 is CASSLSGQPQHF. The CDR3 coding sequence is TGTGCCAGCAGCTTGAGTGGTCAGCCCCAGCATTTT.

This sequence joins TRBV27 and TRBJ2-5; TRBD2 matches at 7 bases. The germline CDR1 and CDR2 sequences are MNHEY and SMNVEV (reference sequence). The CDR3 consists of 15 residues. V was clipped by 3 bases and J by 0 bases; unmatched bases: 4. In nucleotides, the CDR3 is TGTGCCAGCAGTTTCAATAGCGGGTACCAAGAGACCCAGTACTTC. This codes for CASSFNSGYQETQYF.

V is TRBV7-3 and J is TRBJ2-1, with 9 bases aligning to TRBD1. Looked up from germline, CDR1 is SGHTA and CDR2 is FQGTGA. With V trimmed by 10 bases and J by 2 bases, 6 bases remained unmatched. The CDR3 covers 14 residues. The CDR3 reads CATKQGAAYNEQFF. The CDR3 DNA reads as TGTGCCACCAAACAGGGGGCAGCCTACAATGAGCAGTTCTTC.

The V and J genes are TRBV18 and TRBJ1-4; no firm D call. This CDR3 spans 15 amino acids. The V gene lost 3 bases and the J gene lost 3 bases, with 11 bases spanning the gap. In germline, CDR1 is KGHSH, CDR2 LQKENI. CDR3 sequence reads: CASSPSSRANEKLFF. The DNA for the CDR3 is TGTGCCAGCTCACCGTCGAGTCGGGCTAATGAAAAACTGTTTTTT.

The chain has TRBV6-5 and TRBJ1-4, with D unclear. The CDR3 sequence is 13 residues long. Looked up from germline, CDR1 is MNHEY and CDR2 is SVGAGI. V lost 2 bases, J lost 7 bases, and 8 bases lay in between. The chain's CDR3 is CASSYVHGEKLFF. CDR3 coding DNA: TGTGCCAGCAGTTACGTACACGGTGAAAAACTGTTTTTT.

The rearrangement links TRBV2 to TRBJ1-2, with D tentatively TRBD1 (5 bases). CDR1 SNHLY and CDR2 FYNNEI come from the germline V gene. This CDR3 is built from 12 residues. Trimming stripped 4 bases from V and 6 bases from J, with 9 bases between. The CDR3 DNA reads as TGTGCCAGCAGTGTGGGGGGGGATGGCTACACCTTC. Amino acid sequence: CASSVGGDGYTF.

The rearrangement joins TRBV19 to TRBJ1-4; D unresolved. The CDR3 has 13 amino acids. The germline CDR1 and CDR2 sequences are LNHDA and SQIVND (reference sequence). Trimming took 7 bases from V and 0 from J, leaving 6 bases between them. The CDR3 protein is CASKGTTNEKLFF. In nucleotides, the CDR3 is TGTGCCAGTAAAGGGACAACTAATGAAAAACTGTTTTTT.